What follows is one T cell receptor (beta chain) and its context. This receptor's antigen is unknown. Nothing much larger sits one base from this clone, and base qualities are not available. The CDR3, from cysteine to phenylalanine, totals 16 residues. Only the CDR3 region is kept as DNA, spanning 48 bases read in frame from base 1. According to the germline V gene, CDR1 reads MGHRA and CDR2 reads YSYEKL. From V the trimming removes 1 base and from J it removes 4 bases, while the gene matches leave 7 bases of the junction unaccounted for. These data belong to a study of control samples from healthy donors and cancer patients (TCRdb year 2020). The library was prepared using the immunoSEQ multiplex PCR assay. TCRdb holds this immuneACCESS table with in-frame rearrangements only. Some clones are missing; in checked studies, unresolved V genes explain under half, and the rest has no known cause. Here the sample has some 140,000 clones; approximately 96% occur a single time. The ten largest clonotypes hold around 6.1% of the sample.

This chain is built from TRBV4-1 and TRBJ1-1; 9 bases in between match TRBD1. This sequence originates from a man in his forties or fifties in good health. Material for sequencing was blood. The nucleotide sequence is TGCGCCAGCAGCCAAGTACCGGGGACAGGGCGCACTGAAGCTTTCTTT. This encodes CASSQVPGTGRTEAFF.